A single T cell receptor beta chain is shown here with its context. Antigen: not known. This sample is part of a study of T cell repertoires in cytomegalovirus infection. Study information: Indicated by public TCR beta signatures were CMV infection and matching HLA type.

Using its own MiXCR run on the reads, TCRdb lists one record per CDR3 protein. Seen here are roughly 120,000 distinct CDR3 sequences, around 31% observed once, and the top ten hold roughly 40%. Study-level findings and limits: It was HLA-C-restricted CMV-specific TCR beta clonotypes that dominated the response ex vivo. Cumulated frequencies of public TCR beta families served to identify carriers of CMV plus the relevant HLA.

The receptor comes from a human donor in good health (CMV status not recorded). Some clones in this sample may be carry-over from other donors' samples. This sample comprised CD8+ T cells from cultured PBMCs, obtained from culture after CMV antigen stimulation.

For the CDR3, the DNA is TGTGCCAGCAGCCGTACAGGGGGCATGACAGATACGCAGTATTTT. Translating gives CASSRTGGMTDTQYF. The chain couples TRBV28 to TRBJ2-3; TRBD1 matches 9 bases. The V and J ends lost 6 bases and 3 bases, in that order; junction bases with no gene match: 7. The CDR3 sequence is 15 residues long. CDR1 is MDHEN and CDR2 is SYDVKM in the germline V gene.